This T cell receptor beta chain was captured by sequencing in a study of CD8 T cells in Susac syndrome. Reverse transcription of 0.5 to 1 ug RNA was carried out with random hexamers. TCRdb re-derived calls from the immunoSEQ multiplex PCR reads in MiXCR, one entry per CDR3 protein. The table has 120,000 or so distinct CDR3 sequences, about 94% seen once. Patients with stable or active relapsing-remitting disease, all of them treatment-naive, made up the multiple sclerosis controls. TEMRA cells were FACS-enriched, with CD8+ and CD4+ T cells isolated negatively. V was trimmed by 0 bases and J by 2 bases, leaving 13 bases between them. This CDR3 is 16 amino acids long. The germline V gene has CDR1 MGHRA and CDR2 YSYEKL.

The chain combines TRBV4-1 with TRBJ1-2; D may be TRBD1 (6 bases). Specimen: CD4+ T cells from PBMCs. The TCR comes from a human donor with multiple sclerosis. CDR3 residues: CASSQDRGALNYGYTF. In DNA form, the CDR3 reads TGCGCCAGCAGCCAAGATCGGGGGGCCTTAAACTATGGCTACACCTTC.